The clone carrying this TCR beta chain has a handful of counts. Its antigen remains unknown. Samples came from axillary lymph nodes draining the breast cancer. V shed 3 bases and J 4 bases; nucleotides not matched to a gene: 7. This CDR3 contains 15 residues. Germline-derived CDR1 and CDR2 are MNHNS and SASEGT. These data belong to a study of breast tumors, draining lymph nodes, adjacent tissues. Overall study results and limits: Luminal-like breast cancer showed significantly greater tumor-nontumor repertoire similarity than basal-like breast cancer did. Tumor repertoires ranked between lymph nodes and nontumor tissue in diversity, with V and J gene preferences.

Each CDR3 protein is one row after TCRdb ran MiXCR on the multiplex PCR reads. The sample consists of 180,000 or so distinct CDR3 sequences, roughly 29% of them appearing once. What was sequenced was axillary lymph node tissue. The sequence derives from a female donor with breast cancer. Some clones in this sample may be carry-over from other donors' samples. This chain uses TRBV6-1 with TRBJ2-3; 7 positions agree with TRBD2. The CDR3 reads CASSDQAGRADTQYF. CDR3 DNA sequence: TGTGCCAGCAGTGATCAAGCGGGGAGGGCAGATACGCAGTATTTT.